Each of the 19 T cell receptor beta chains below was sequenced from the same sample in a study of cytomegalovirus exposure and HLA in healthy donors. PCR primers comprised 60 Vbeta and 13 Jbeta primers. Measured with immunoSEQ multiplex PCR; TCRdb has only the in-frame clones, and not every one. The sample has about 160,000 clones; 81% are singletons. The specimen sequenced was PBMCs. The receptors were sampled from a man in his fifties or sixties in good health and CMV-seropositive.

The chain joins TRBV15 to TRBJ1-1, with 7 bases identical to TRBD1. Trimming cost V 0 bases and J 4 bases; bases outside gene matches: 5. CDR1 and CDR2 (germline): LNHNV, YYDKDF (reference sequence). The CDR3 contains 15 residues. CDR3 bases: TGTGCCACCAGCAGAGAACAGGGGTTTGGCACTGAAGCTTTCTTT. This translates into CATSREQGFGTEAFF.

The genes are TRBV29-1 and TRBJ2-3; possible D gene TRBD1, 5 bases. This CDR3 contains 15 residues. Trimming pared 5 bases from V and 0 bases from J, leaving 15 bases between. CDR1 is SQVTM and CDR2 is ANQGSEA in the germline V gene. CDR3 region: CSVLDSLGSTDTQYF. The CDR3 region has the DNA TGCAGCGTTCTAGACAGCCTTGGAAGCACAGATACGCAGTATTTT.

The chain uses TRBV4-1 and TRBJ1-4, with D possibly TRBD1 on 5 matching bases. The germline V gene encodes CDR1 MGHRA and CDR2 YSYEKL. This CDR3 region has 14 residues. Deletions cut 1 base from V and 11 bases from J, with 14 bases between. This CDR3 is CASSQVQGSGKLFF. The CDR3, as DNA: TGCGCCAGCAGCCAAGTTCAGGGAAGTGGGAAACTGTTTTTT.

This clone was observed a single time. This chain uses TRBV6-5 with TRBJ1-1; possibly TRBD1 for D (6 bases). V was shortened by 5 bases and J by 4 bases, with 14 bases between the two germline ends. The CDR3 covers 14 residues. The germline gives CDR1 MNHEY, CDR2 SVGAGI. CDR3 sequence (DNA): TGTGCCAGCAGTCACAGGGTGGGGAGCACTGAAGCTTTCTTT. Its protein is CASSHRVGSTEAFF.

V usage is TRBV7-2 and J usage is TRBJ1-2; TRBD1 is a possible D gene (5 bases). Germline V gene sequence: CDR1 SGHTA, CDR2 FQGNSA. The ends were cut back, 0 bases at V and 8 bases at J, with 13 bases in the middle. The CDR3 spans 14 residues. For the CDR3, the DNA is TGTGCCAGCAGCTTAGCGTCCATCCAGGGCGGCTACACCTTC. Its protein product is CASSLASIQGGYTF.

The chain employs TRBV28 and TRBJ2-5, with D maybe TRBD2 (6 bases). The germline gives CDR1 MDHEN, CDR2 SYDVKM. Trimming took off 4 bases at V and 3 bases at J, with 12 bases between the two ends. CDR3 length: 14 amino acids. CDR3 region: CASSSLGGEETQYF. DNA for the CDR3: TGTGCCAGCAGTTCCTTGGGCGGGGAAGAGACCCAGTACTTC. Complete variable domain (other parts from reference TRBV28 and TRBJ2-5): DVKVTQSSRYLVKRTGEKVFLECVQDMDHENMFWYRQDPGLGLRLIYFSYDVKMKEKGDIPEGYSVSREKKERFSLILESASTNQTSMYLCASSSLGGEETQYFGPGTRLLVL.

The chain uses TRBV2 and TRBJ2-7, with a possible D match to TRBD1 (5 bases). V was pared by 3 bases and J by 0 bases, with 9 bases between. Germline V CDR1 and CDR2: SNHLY, FYNNEI. This CDR3 spans 14 amino acids. CDR3 sequence reads: CASSELQVSYEQYF. The CDR3 DNA sequence: TGTGCCAGCAGTGAGCTACAGGTCTCCTACGAGCAGTACTTC.

The table lists this clone with a few counts. The CDR3 protein is CASSPGTADGGAFF. In DNA, the CDR3 is TGTGCCAGCAGCCCCGGGACAGCGGATGGTGGGGCTTTCTTT. The chain has TRBV7-2 and TRBJ1-1, with 7 nucleotides matching TRBD1. The CDR3 spans 14 residues. Trimming at V came to 5 bases and at J to 11 bases, leaving 14 bases not matched to a gene. Germline values: CDR1 SGHTA, CDR2 FQGNSA.

This chain connects TRBV29-1 to TRBJ1-1; D is ambiguous. The CDR3 has 12 amino acids. Germline V gives CDR1 SQVTM, CDR2 ANQGSEA. Trimming left V 8 bases short and J 1 base short, with 11 bases between. The CDR3 loop is CSSLTGNTEAFF. CDR3 in DNA: TGCAGCTCCCTCACGGGGAACACTGAAGCTTTCTTT.

Comments on this clone: A junction end diverges from the germline sequence, so it may reflect a read error. Here the CDR3 reads CASSLDRDGPDTQYF. In nucleotides, the CDR3 is TGTGCCAGTAGTTTAGACAGGGATGGTCCAGATACGCAGTATTTT. The rearrangement uses TRBV19 and TRBJ2-3; 7 bases match TRBD1. The germline gives CDR1 LNHDA, CDR2 SQIVND (reference sequence). The CDR3 spans 15 residues.

V gene TRBV20-1 combines with J gene TRBJ2-7; D is unresolved. V was trimmed by 6 bases and J by 3 bases, leaving 9 bases between them. The CDR3 loop spans 11 amino acids. Per germline, CDR1 DFQATT and CDR2 SNEGSKA (reference sequence). The CDR3 DNA follows: TGCAGTGCCTCGGAGTACTACGAGCAGTACTTC. This encodes CSASEYYEQYF.

The chain uses TRBV2 and TRBJ1-4; no definite D call. This CDR3 has 15 amino acids. V was cut by 11 bases and J by 4 bases, with 20 bases left in between. CDR1 and CDR2 (germline): SNHLY, FYNNEI. The CDR3 is CAGSRTGGFNEKLFF. The CDR3 DNA is TGTGCCGGGTCAAGGACGGGAGGGTTTAATGAAAAACTGTTTTTT.

A note on this clone: At one end, the junction sequence differs from germline, possibly due to a read error. V gene TRBV7-7 combines with J gene TRBJ2-2, with 10 bases identical to TRBD2. This CDR3 has 15 amino acids. Germline-derived CDR1 and CDR2 are SSHAT and FNYEAQ (reference sequence). The CDR3 coding sequence is TGTGCTAGCAGCTTTTCTAGCGGGAGTACCGGGGAGCTGTTTTTT. Translated, it gives CASSFSSGSTGELFF.

The chain combines TRBV5-1 with TRBJ2-3, with D maybe TRBD2 (5 bases). Germline V gene data show CDR1 as SGHRS and CDR2 as YFSETQ. Between the trimmed V and J ends, which lost 5 bases and 1 base, there was a span of 8 bases. The CDR3 extends over 13 amino acids. The CDR3 here is CASRGEGTDTQYF. CDR3 coding DNA: TGCGCCAGCAGGGGAGAGGGCACAGATACGCAGTATTTT.

The chain carries TRBV7-9 and TRBJ1-1, with unresolved D. There are 11 residues in the CDR3. The V and J ends lost 3 bases and 6 bases respectively, with 5 bases between them. Looked up from germline, CDR1 is SEHNR and CDR2 is FQNEAQ (reference sequence). CDR3 nucleotides: TGTGCCAGCAGCTTCGGGTCTGAAGCTTTCTTT. It is translated as CASSFGSEAFF.

This clone was detected a few times. The chain joins TRBV6-6 to TRBJ2-1; D not certain. CDR1 is MNHNY and CDR2 is SVGAGI in the germline V gene (reference sequence). The CDR3 extends over 12 amino acids. The V gene lost 6 bases and the J gene lost 5 bases, with 8 bases spanning the gap. The CDR3 coding sequence is TGTGCCAGCAGATCTGAGGACAATGAGCAGTTCTTC. Translated, it gives CASRSEDNEQFF.

The chain is built from TRBV19 and TRBJ2-7; 7 nucleotides match TRBD1. Germline V gene lookup returns CDR1 LNHDA and CDR2 SQIVND (reference sequence). This CDR3 spans 15 amino acids. J was trimmed by 2 bases and V by 4 bases; bases with no gene match: 8. DNA for the CDR3: TGTGCCAGTAGTACTTCGGGACAGACTACCTACGAGCAGTACTTC. It encodes CASSTSGQTTYEQYF. Full variable domain (remainder filled in from reference TRBV19 and TRBJ2-7): DGGITQSPKYLFRKEGQNVTLSCEQNLNHDAMYWYRQDPGQGLRLIYYSQIVNDFQKGDIAEGYSVSREKKESFPLTVTSAQKNPTAFYLCASSTSGQTTYEQYFGPGTRLTVT.

This clone was observed a few times. The chain combines TRBV9 with TRBJ2-2, with 9 bases aligning to TRBD2. Looked up from germline, CDR1 is SGDLS and CDR2 is YYNGEE. The V gene end was trimmed by 4 bases and the J gene end by 3 bases; junction bases not matched to a gene: 19. This CDR3 is 20 amino acids long. The DNA for the CDR3 is TGTGCCAGCAGCCCCGCCTCGGGACTAGCTTTTGGGTGGGACACCGGGGAGCTGTTTTTT. This sequence encodes CASSPASGLAFGWDTGELFF.

The J gene is TRBJ1-1, the V gene TRBV6-5; 7 nucleotides align to TRBD1. Looked up from germline, CDR1 is MNHEY and CDR2 is SVGAGI. V trimming: 7 bases; J trimming: 5 bases; junction bases outside the gene matches: 4. This CDR3 is built from 12 residues. The CDR3 here is CASKTGPTEAFF. The CDR3 bases are TGTGCCAGCAAGACAGGGCCTACTGAAGCTTTCTTT.